Below are 22 T cell receptor beta chains sequenced from a single sample in a study of shared clonotypes between healthy human individuals. The method was immunoSEQ multiplex PCR; TCRdb's version includes in-frame clones alone and lacks a portion of them. The sample records under 850,000 clones, roughly 72% being singletons. The sequencing sample was made of memory CD4+ T cells sorted from blood. Subset in this sample: CD45RA-negative fraction. These receptors originate from a young woman in good health.

This sequence joins TRBV6-5 and TRBJ1-2, with no clear D. V lost 6 bases, J lost 8 bases, and 16 bases lay in between. Germline V gene lookup returns CDR1 MNHEY and CDR2 SVGAGI. This CDR3 has 13 residues. CDR3 sequence reads: CASRTSDPGGYTF. The CDR3 DNA sequence: TGTGCCAGCAGGACCTCTGACCCAGGCGGCTACACCTTC.

This chain's CDR3 is CASSVRQGTYNEQFF. In nucleotides, the CDR3 is TGTGCCAGCAGCGTAAGACAGGGTACCTACAATGAGCAGTTCTTC. The chain joins TRBV9 to TRBJ2-1, with TRBD1 matching 7 bases. Trimming at V came to 1 base and at J to 2 bases, leaving 3 bases not matched to a gene. Germline V gene sequence: CDR1 SGDLS, CDR2 YYNGEE. This CDR3 spans 15 amino acids.

The count of this clone is one. The V and J genes are TRBV28 and TRBJ2-7, with no clear D. The CDR3 is made up of 13 amino acids. Germline CDR1 reads MDHEN; CDR2 reads SYDVKM. The V end lost 5 bases, the J end lost 5 bases, and 13 bases lay between the germline ends. For the CDR3, the DNA is TGTGCCAGCAGTCTCCACTTGAACGACGAGCAGTACTTC. It translates to CASSLHLNDEQYF. Drawing the rest from reference TRBV28 and TRBJ2-7, the complete variable domain is DVKVTQSSRYLVKRTGEKVFLECVQDMDHENMFWYRQDPGLGLRLIYFSYDVKMKEKGDIPEGYSVSREKKERFSLILESASTNQTSMYLCASSLHLNDEQYFGPGTRLTVT.

V usage is TRBV28 and J usage is TRBJ2-3; 12 bases are a match to TRBD2. Trimming at V came to 8 bases and at J to 5 bases, leaving 17 bases not matched to a gene. Germline V gives CDR1 MDHEN, CDR2 SYDVKM. This CDR3 has 18 residues. DNA for the CDR3: TGTGCCAGCTCCTTCGGGCTTCGGACTAGCGGGAATCAAGATACGCAGTATTTT. Protein: CASSFGLRTSGNQDTQYF.

V usage is TRBV5-1 and J usage is TRBJ2-3, with D tentatively TRBD2 (8 bases). The germline V and J ends were trimmed by 8 bases and 8 bases, with 21 bases remaining between them. CDR3 length: 14 amino acids. Germline V CDR1 and CDR2: SGHRS, YFSETQ. The chain's CDR3 is CASTTGTAGVTQYF. The CDR3 DNA sequence: TGCGCCAGTACCACCGGGACAGCGGGGGTTACGCAGTATTTT.

This sequence joins TRBV14 and TRBJ2-7; D unclear. The germline V and J ends were trimmed by 4 bases and 6 bases, with 16 bases remaining between them. The V gene's germline CDR1 is SGHDN and CDR2 FVKESK. CDR3 length: 14 amino acids. CDR3 DNA: TGTGCCAGCAGCCCCGTACACGGTAGGGCCGAGCAGTACTTC. Its protein is CASSPVHGRAEQYF.

This clone was recorded at least ten times. The V call is TRBV29-1, the J call TRBJ2-5, with D perhaps matching TRBD1 (5 bases). The CDR3 totals 15 residues. Trimming took 2 bases from V and 4 from J, leaving 17 bases between them. Germline values: CDR1 SQVTM, CDR2 ANQGSEA. CDR3 DNA: TGCAGCGTTGAAAATCACAGGATGAAAGGAGAGACCCAGTACTTC. It encodes CSVENHRMKGETQYF. Based on the CDR3 plus reference TRBV29-1 and TRBJ2-5, the full variable domain is SAVISQKPSRDICQRGTSLTIQCQVDSQVTMMFWYRQQPGQSLTLIATANQGSEATYESGFVIDKFPISRPNLTFSTLTVSNMSPEDSSIYLCSVENHRMKGETQYFGPGTRLLVL.

This clone has only a few counts. This chain links TRBV25-1 with TRBJ2-2; TRBD2 matches 11 bases. CDR3 length equals 17 residues. Trimming cost V 3 bases and J 8 bases; bases outside gene matches: 11. Germline V CDR1 and CDR2: MGHDK, SYGVNS. The CDR3 DNA reads TGTGCCAGCAGTGATCGGGGATCTAGCGGGAGGAAGGGGGAGCTGTTTTTT. As protein: CASSDRGSSGRKGELFF.

This clone has a single count. The chain joins TRBV15 to TRBJ2-5, with TRBD2 matching over 10 bases. CDR1 and CDR2 (germline): LNHNV, YYDKDF (reference sequence). V gave up 3 bases and J gave up 5 bases; unmatched junction bases: 9. CDR3 size: 16 residues. The CDR3 protein is CATSSGLAASGETQYF. In DNA form, the CDR3 reads TGTGCCACCAGCAGCGGACTAGCGGCGTCAGGGGAGACCCAGTACTTC.

The chain recombines TRBV6-1 with TRBJ2-1, with D possibly being TRBD2 (5 bases). The V and J ends lost 6 bases and 5 bases respectively, with 17 bases between them. There are 15 residues in the CDR3. Germline V gives CDR1 MNHNS, CDR2 SASEGT. The CDR3 DNA follows: TGTGCCAGCAGGGCCGGGATCGAGTGGGACAATGAGCAGTTCTTC. Its protein product is CASRAGIEWDNEQFF.

J is TRBJ2-1 and V is TRBV5-1, with TRBD2 as a possible D gene (5 bases). CDR3 length equals 14 residues. V lost 4 bases, J lost 4 bases, and 12 bases lay in between. Germline V gives CDR1 SGHRS, CDR2 YFSETQ. CDR3 region: CASSPGNGYNEQFF. The CDR3 DNA is TGCGCCAGCAGCCCGGGAAACGGTTACAATGAGCAGTTCTTC.

The chain has TRBV27 and TRBJ2-7; D possibly corresponds to TRBD1 (6 bases). The CDR3 sequence is 15 residues long. Germline CDR1 reads MNHEY; CDR2 reads SMNVEV (reference sequence). The ends were cut back, 0 bases at V and 2 bases at J, with 11 bases in the middle. The CDR3 coding sequence is TGTGCCAGCAGTTTATCGGGCAGGGGTGCCTACGAGCAGTACTTC. It is translated as CASSLSGRGAYEQYF.

This clone was seen only once. V usage is TRBV2 and J usage is TRBJ1-4; D may be TRBD1 (6 bases). CDR1 is SNHLY, CDR2 FYNNEI, per germline. Trimming took off 7 bases at V and 8 bases at J, with 17 bases between the two ends. The CDR3 extends over 14 amino acids. CDR3 DNA sequence: TGTGCCAGCAACCCGGGACACGGGGGGGAAAAACTGTTTTTT. The encoded protein is CASNPGHGGEKLFF.

V is TRBV7-2 and J is TRBJ2-2, with D possibly called TRBD1 or TRBD2 (5 bases each). This CDR3 has 16 amino acids. CDR1 is SGHTA, CDR2 FQGNSA, per germline. V was cut by 7 bases and J by 6 bases, with 21 bases left in between. In nucleotides, the CDR3 is TGTGCCAGCACCCCCCCCGGGACCCGAGATTCCGGGGAGCTGTTTTTT. Protein sequence: CASTPPGTRDSGELFF.

The chain has TRBV25-1 and TRBJ2-1; TRBD2 aligns across 8 bases. After removal of 2 bases from V and 3 bases from J, the junction contained 6 bases not matched to a gene. This CDR3 comprises 16 residues. Germline CDR1 and CDR2: MGHDK and SYGVNS. This chain's CDR3 is CASSEITSGVYNEQFF. In DNA, the CDR3 is TGTGCCAGCAGTGAAATAACTAGCGGAGTCTACAATGAGCAGTTCTTC.

At least ten counts were recorded for this clone. The rearrangement links TRBV5-1 to TRBJ2-7, with 9 bases lining up with TRBD1. Per the germline V gene, CDR1 is SGHRS and CDR2 is YFSETQ. The CDR3 extends over 16 amino acids. V gave up 0 bases and J gave up 1 base; unmatched junction bases: 5. The CDR3 nucleotides read TGCGCCAGCAGCTTGGCCGGGACAGGGATATCCTACGAGCAGTACTTC. Residues: CASSLAGTGISYEQYF.

V is TRBV5-1 and J is TRBJ2-2; D not certain. Trimming left V 2 bases short and J 2 bases short, with 1 base between. In germline, CDR1 is SGHRS, CDR2 YFSETQ. The length of the CDR3 is 12 residues. The DNA of the CDR3 is TGCGCCAGCAGCTTCAACACCGGGGAGCTGTTTTTT. Encoded protein: CASSFNTGELFF.

A word on this clone: Other DNA sequences in the same sample also yield this CDR3. The CDR3 sequence is CASSYSGGGQPQHF. CDR3 in DNA: TGTGCCAGCAGTTACTCGGGAGGAGGCCAGCCCCAGCATTTT. The chain couples TRBV6-5 to TRBJ1-5; D is ambiguous. This CDR3 is built from 14 residues. Trimming took 0 bases from V and 7 from J, leaving 10 bases between them. The germline V gene encodes CDR1 MNHEY and CDR2 SVGAGI.

This clone was observed a few times. Other DNA variants within this sample encode the same CDR3. The gene calls are TRBV18 and TRBJ1-1; 9 nucleotides align to TRBD1. The V and J ends lost 3 bases and 4 bases, in that order; junction bases with no gene match: 3. Germline CDR1 and CDR2: KGHSH and LQKENI. The CDR3 length is 14 residues. CDR3 residues: CASSPGQGGTEAFF. DNA for the CDR3: TGTGCCAGCTCACCGGGACAGGGTGGCACTGAAGCTTTCTTT.

This rearrangement joins TRBV2 to TRBJ2-1; TRBD2 matches at 13 bases. J lost 6 bases, V lost 6 bases, and 5 bases had no gene match. The CDR3 consists of 15 residues. The germline CDR1 and CDR2 sequences are SNHLY and FYNNEI. The CDR3, as DNA: TGTGCCAGCAGCCGACTAGCGGGAGGTGGCAATGAGCAGTTCTTC. It specifies CASSRLAGGGNEQFF. Looking up the rest from reference TRBV2 and TRBJ2-1 gives the full variable domain: EPEVTQTPSHQVTQMGQEVILRCVPISNHLYFYWYRQILGQKVEFLVSFYNNEISEKSEIFDDQFSVERPDGSNFTLKIRSTKLEDSAMYFCASSRLAGGGNEQFFGPGTRLTVL.

The rearrangement joins TRBV27 to TRBJ2-1; 7 bases fit TRBD2. Unmatched junction bases numbered 21, after V lost 10 bases and J lost 6 bases. The CDR3 is made up of 17 amino acids. Germline lookup yields CDR1 MNHEY and CDR2 SMNVEV (reference sequence). Here the CDR3 DNA reads TGTGCCACCAACCTAGTACCTAGCGGCCCCGGGGGCAATGAGCAGTTCTTC. Protein sequence: CATNLVPSGPGGNEQFF.

The chain links TRBV23-1 to TRBJ1-2; D unclear. TRBV23-1 is treated as an ORF (open reading frame) with a function not yet certain. The CDR3 sequence is 11 residues long. V lost 4 bases and J lost 4, with 4 bases in between. Here the CDR3 reads CASSPFYGYTF. CDR3 DNA sequence: TGCGCCAGCAGTCCCTTCTATGGCTACACCTTC.